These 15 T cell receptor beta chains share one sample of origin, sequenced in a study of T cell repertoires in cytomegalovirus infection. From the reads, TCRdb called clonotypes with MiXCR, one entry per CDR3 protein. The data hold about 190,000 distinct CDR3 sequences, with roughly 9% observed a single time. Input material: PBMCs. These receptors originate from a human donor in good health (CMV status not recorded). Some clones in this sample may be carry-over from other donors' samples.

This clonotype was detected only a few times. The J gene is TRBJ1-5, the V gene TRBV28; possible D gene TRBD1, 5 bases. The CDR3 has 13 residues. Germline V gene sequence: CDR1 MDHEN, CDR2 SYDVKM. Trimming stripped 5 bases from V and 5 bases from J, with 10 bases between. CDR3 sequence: CASSDRVDQPQHF. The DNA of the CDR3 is TGTGCCAGCAGTGACAGAGTCGATCAGCCCCAGCATTTT. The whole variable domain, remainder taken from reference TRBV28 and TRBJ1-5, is DVKVTQSSRYLVKRTGEKVFLECVQDMDHENMFWYRQDPGLGLRLIYFSYDVKMKEKGDIPEGYSVSREKKERFSLILESASTNQTSMYLCASSDRVDQPQHFGDGTRLSIL.

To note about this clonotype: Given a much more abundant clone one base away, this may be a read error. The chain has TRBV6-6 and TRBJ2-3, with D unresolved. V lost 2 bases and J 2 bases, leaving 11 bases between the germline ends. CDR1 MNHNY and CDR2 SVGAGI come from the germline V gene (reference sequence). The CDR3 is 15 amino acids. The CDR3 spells CASSYPKDLTDTQYF. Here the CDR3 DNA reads TGTGCCAGCAGTTACCCGAAGGACCTCACAGATACGCAGTATTTT.

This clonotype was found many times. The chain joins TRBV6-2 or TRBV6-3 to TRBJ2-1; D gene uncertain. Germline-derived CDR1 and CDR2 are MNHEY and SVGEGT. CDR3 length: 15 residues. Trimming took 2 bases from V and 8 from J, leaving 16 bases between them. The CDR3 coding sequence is TGTGCCAGCAGTTACAACCCCCACGGTTCCCATGAGCAGTTCTTC. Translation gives CASSYNPHGSHEQFF.

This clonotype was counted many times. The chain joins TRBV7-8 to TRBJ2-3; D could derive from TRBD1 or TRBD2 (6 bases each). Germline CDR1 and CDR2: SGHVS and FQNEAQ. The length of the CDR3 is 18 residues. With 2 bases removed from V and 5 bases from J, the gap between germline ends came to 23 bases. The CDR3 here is CASSLSTSGGVFKDTQYF. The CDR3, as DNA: TGTGCCAGCAGCTTATCAACGTCCGGGGGCGTTTTTAAAGATACGCAGTATTTT.

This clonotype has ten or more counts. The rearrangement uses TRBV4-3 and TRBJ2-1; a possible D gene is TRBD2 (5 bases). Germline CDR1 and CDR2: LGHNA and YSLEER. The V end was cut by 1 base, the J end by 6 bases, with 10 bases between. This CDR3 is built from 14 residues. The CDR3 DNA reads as TGCGCCAGCAGCCAAGGTGGAGGTAGCAATGAGCAGTTCTTC. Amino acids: CASSQGGGSNEQFF.

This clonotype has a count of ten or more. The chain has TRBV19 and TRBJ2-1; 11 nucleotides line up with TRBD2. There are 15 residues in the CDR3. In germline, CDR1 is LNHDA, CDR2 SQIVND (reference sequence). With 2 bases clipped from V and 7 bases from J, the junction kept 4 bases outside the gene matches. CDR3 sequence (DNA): TGTGCCAGTAGTATAACGGGACTAGCGGTTAATGAGCAGTTCTTC. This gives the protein CASSITGLAVNEQFF.

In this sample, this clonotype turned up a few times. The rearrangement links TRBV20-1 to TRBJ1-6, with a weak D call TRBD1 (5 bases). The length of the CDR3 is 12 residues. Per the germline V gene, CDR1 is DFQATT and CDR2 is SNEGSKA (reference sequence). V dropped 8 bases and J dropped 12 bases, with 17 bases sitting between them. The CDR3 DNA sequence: TGCAGTTATGGGACGGCCGGGGAACCCCTCCACTTT. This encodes CSYGTAGEPLHF.

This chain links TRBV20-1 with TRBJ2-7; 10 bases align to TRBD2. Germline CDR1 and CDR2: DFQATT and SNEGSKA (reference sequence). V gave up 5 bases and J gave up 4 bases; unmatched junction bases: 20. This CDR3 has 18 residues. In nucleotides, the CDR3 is TGCAGTGCTCACCGGGTCACTAGCGGGGAAGGGATGAGGTACGAGCAGTACTTC. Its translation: CSAHRVTSGEGMRYEQYF.

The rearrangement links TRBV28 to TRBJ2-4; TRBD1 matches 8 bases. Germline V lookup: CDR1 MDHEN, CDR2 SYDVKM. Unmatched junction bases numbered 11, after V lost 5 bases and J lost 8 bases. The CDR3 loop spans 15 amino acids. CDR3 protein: CASSPTGVGSDIQYF. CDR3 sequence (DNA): TGTGCCAGCAGTCCGACAGGGGTGGGTTCCGACATTCAGTACTTC.

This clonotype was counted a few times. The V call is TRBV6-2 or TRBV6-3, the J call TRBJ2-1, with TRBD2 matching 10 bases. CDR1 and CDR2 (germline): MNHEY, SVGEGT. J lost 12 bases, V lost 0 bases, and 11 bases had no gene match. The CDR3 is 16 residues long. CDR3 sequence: CASSYSGLATPPGQFF. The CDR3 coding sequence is TGTGCCAGCAGTTACTCGGGACTAGCGACCCCGCCGGGGCAGTTCTTC.

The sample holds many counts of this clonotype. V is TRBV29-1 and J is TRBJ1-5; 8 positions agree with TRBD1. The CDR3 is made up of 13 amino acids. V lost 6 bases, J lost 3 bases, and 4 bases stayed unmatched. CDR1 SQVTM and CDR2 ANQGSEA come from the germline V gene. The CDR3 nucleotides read TGCAGCGTCGTGGACAGGGACAATCAGCCCCAGCATTTT. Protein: CSVVDRDNQPQHF.

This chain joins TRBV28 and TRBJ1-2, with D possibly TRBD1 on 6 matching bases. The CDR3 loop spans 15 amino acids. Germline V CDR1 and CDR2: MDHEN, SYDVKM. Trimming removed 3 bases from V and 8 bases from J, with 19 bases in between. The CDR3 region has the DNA TGTGCCAGCAGTTTCCCCGGACAGTCTCAGGGAGGCTACACCTTC. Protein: CASSFPGQSQGGYTF.

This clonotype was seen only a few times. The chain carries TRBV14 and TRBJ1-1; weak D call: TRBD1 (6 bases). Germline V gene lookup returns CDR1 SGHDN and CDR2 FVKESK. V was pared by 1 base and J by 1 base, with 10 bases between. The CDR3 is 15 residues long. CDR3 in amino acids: CASSQGGGANTEAFF. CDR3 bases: TGTGCCAGCAGCCAAGGTGGGGGGGCGAACACTGAAGCTTTCTTT.

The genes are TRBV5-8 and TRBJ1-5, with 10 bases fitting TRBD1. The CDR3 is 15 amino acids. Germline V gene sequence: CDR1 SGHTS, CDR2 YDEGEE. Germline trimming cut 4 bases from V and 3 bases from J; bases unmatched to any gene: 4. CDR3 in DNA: TGTGCCAGCAGCGCGGGACAGGGGAACAATCAGCCCCAGCATTTT. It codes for CASSAGQGNNQPQHF.

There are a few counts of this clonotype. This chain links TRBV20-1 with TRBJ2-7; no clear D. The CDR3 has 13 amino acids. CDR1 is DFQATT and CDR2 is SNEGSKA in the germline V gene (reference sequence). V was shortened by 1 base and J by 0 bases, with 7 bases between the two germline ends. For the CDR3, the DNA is TGCAGTGCTAGAGTGGGTAGCTCCTACGAGCAGTACTTC. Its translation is CSARVGSSYEQYF.